The 19 T cell receptor beta chains listed next were all sequenced from one sample in a study of memory CD4+ T cells and cytomegalovirus serostatus. Single viable CD3+CD4+CD8-CD45RO+ cells were sorted as the memory CD4+ T cells. Libraries were prepared by immunoSEQ multiplex PCR; TCRdb keeps only in-frame clonotypes and omits some of them. Of tens of thousands of clones in the sample, roughly three quarters were seen once. The sequencing sample was made of memory CD4+ T cells from blood. The receptors were sampled from an adult in good health and CMV-seronegative.

The J gene is TRBJ2-2, the V gene TRBV29-1; no reliable D call. The CDR3 is made up of 13 amino acids. From germline, CDR1 is SQVTM and CDR2 ANQGSEA. V shed 5 bases and J shed 0 bases, with 7 bases lying between them. Here the CDR3 reads CSVRWTNTGELFF. The CDR3 bases are TGCAGCGTTAGATGGACGAACACCGGGGAGCTGTTTTTT.

This chain uses TRBV28 with TRBJ1-2, with D perhaps matching TRBD1 (5 bases). Trimming left V 5 bases short and J 4 bases short, with 14 bases between. CDR3 length: 14 residues. Germline values: CDR1 MDHEN, CDR2 SYDVKM. CDR3 coding DNA: TGTGCCAGCAGTGCCTACTTGGACATCTATGGCTACACCTTC. It yields the protein CASSAYLDIYGYTF.

V gene TRBV6-1 combines with J gene TRBJ1-4; D is uncertain. CDR3 length: 16 residues. Germline V gene lookup returns CDR1 MNHNS and CDR2 SASEGT. V was clipped by 3 bases and J by 4 bases, with 15 bases between them. CDR3: CASSDSEQSFNEKLFF. The CDR3 nucleotides read TGTGCCAGCAGTGATTCAGAACAGTCCTTTAATGAAAAACTGTTTTTT.

The V and J genes are TRBV7-9 and TRBJ1-6; TRBD1 agrees at 9 bases. J was trimmed by 8 bases and V by 5 bases; bases with no gene match: 7. The CDR3 covers 15 residues. Germline V gene sequence: CDR1 SEHNR, CDR2 FQNEAQ (reference sequence). CDR3 nucleotide sequence: TGTGCCAGCAGCCTACAGGGGGCGATAGATTCACCCCTCCACTTT. It codes for CASSLQGAIDSPLHF.

This CDR3 is CASGIWTGTGYTF. For the CDR3, the DNA is TGTGCCAGCGGGATCTGGACAGGGACTGGCTACACCTTC. The rearrangement links TRBV28 to TRBJ1-2, with 8 bases that match TRBD1. This CDR3 region has 13 residues. J gave up 7 bases and V 8 bases, and 9 bases lay outside the gene matches. CDR1 is MDHEN and CDR2 is SYDVKM in the germline V gene.

The chain has TRBV29-1 and TRBJ1-1; 10 nucleotides line up with TRBD1. This CDR3 contains 13 residues. V gave up 8 bases and J gave up 11 bases; unmatched junction bases: 14. From germline, CDR1 is SQVTM and CDR2 ANQGSEA. The CDR3 loop reads CSHLGQGRNSAFF. The CDR3 DNA reads as TGCAGCCACTTGGGACAGGGGAGGAACTCGGCTTTCTTT.

V is TRBV5-5 and J is TRBJ1-1, with 7 nucleotides matching TRBD1. Germline V gene lookup returns CDR1 SGHKS and CDR2 YYEKEE (reference sequence). Trimming removed 3 bases from V and 3 bases from J; junction bases left unmatched: 5. The CDR3 is made up of 14 amino acids. In DNA form, the CDR3 reads TGTGCCAGCAGCTCGACAGGGTATCACACTGAAGCTTTCTTT. This translates into CASSSTGYHTEAFF.

This clone appeared once. The chain employs TRBV2 and TRBJ1-1, with 9 bases matching TRBD1. Germline CDR1 reads SNHLY; CDR2 reads FYNNEI. Trimming at V came to 6 bases and at J to 6 bases, leaving 8 bases not matched to a gene. The CDR3 runs to 14 residues. The CDR3 coding sequence is TGTGCCAGCAGGCCGGGACAGGGTTTACCTGAAGCTTTCTTT. This codes for CASRPGQGLPEAFF.

This rearrangement joins TRBV5-1 to TRBJ2-5; 13 positions agree with TRBD2. V lost 2 bases to trimming and J lost 0 bases; unmatched junction nucleotides: 13. Germline V gives CDR1 SGHRS, CDR2 YFSETQ. This CDR3 is 20 amino acids long. CDR3 in amino acids: CASSFGPGLAGDQYQETQYF. CDR3 coding DNA: TGCGCCAGCAGCTTTGGCCCCGGACTAGCGGGGGATCAGTACCAAGAGACCCAGTACTTC.

The rearrangement uses TRBV30 and TRBJ1-2, with a weak D call TRBD1 (5 bases). Germline loops: CDR1 GTSNPN, CDR2 SVGIG (reference sequence). There are 14 residues in the CDR3. Trimming left V 0 bases short and J 4 bases short, with 12 bases between. This CDR3 reads CAWSVPHGGYGYTF. The CDR3 coding sequence is TGTGCCTGGAGTGTCCCCCACGGGGGCTATGGCTACACCTTC. The entire variable domain, with the rest obtained from reference TRBV30 and TRBJ1-2, is as follows: SQTIHQWPATLVQPVGSPLSLECTVEGTSNPNLYWYRQAAGRGLQLLFYSVGIGQISSEVPQNLSASRPQDRQFILSSKKLLLSDSGFYLCAWSVPHGGYGYTFGSGTRLTVV.

J is TRBJ2-2 and V is TRBV29-1, with D possibly being TRBD1 (6 bases). The V end was cut by 3 bases, the J end by 6 bases, with 8 bases between. The CDR3 is made up of 12 amino acids. Germline V gives CDR1 SQVTM, CDR2 ANQGSEA. The CDR3: CSVDRGSGELFF. CDR3 coding DNA: TGCAGCGTTGATAGGGGGTCCGGGGAGCTGTTTTTT.

This clone has just a few counts. The rearrangement joins TRBV27 to TRBJ2-5; TRBD1 might be the D (7 bases). The CDR3 runs 15 residues. Trimming removed 3 bases at V and 5 bases at J, with 16 bases between. CDR1 and CDR2 (germline): MNHEY, SMNVEV (reference sequence). The CDR3 DNA reads as TGTGCCAGCAGTTTGTTGGAGACAGGGAGGGAGACCCAGTACTTC. Amino acids: CASSLLETGRETQYF.

The genes are TRBV11-2 and TRBJ1-2; no firm D call. CDR1 SGHAT and CDR2 FQNNGV come from the germline V gene. Trimming cost V 0 bases and J 3 bases, with 8 bases left between them. The CDR3 loop spans 14 amino acids. CDR3 amino acids: CASSLDSGYYGYTF. The CDR3 bases are TGTGCCAGCAGCTTAGATTCGGGGTACTATGGCTACACCTTC.

The rearrangement links TRBV28 to TRBJ2-7; 9 nucleotides line up with TRBD1. Per germline, CDR1 MDHEN and CDR2 SYDVKM. With V trimmed by 5 bases and J by 3 bases, 8 bases remained unmatched. There are 15 residues in the CDR3. CDR3 nucleotide sequence: TGTGCCAGCAGTCCTCAGACAGGGGGGATCTACGAGCAGTACTTC. Encoded protein: CASSPQTGGIYEQYF.

V usage is TRBV6-1 and J usage is TRBJ1-3; D might be TRBD1 (5 bases). Germline CDR1 is MNHNS and CDR2 is SASEGT. Trimming took 1 base from V and 2 from J, leaving 12 bases between them. The CDR3 runs to 16 residues. CDR3 loop: CASSEVGAYAGNTIYF. The CDR3 coding sequence is TGTGCCAGCAGTGAAGTAGGGGCATATGCTGGAAACACCATATATTTT.

V usage is TRBV19 and J usage is TRBJ1-2; D is unclear. Germline CDR1 LNHDA, CDR2 SQIVND (reference sequence). The CDR3 consists of 15 residues. The ends were cut back, 5 bases at V and 4 bases at J, with 17 bases in the middle. The CDR3 region is CASSFGPPAGYGYTF. The CDR3 DNA follows: TGTGCCAGTAGTTTCGGGCCCCCGGCCGGCTATGGCTACACCTTC.

The chain combines TRBV4-2 with TRBJ2-3; 8 positions agree with TRBD1. Germline V gene data show CDR1 as LGHNA and CDR2 as YNFKEQ. With 0 bases clipped from V and 4 bases from J, the junction kept 9 bases outside the gene matches. The CDR3 covers 17 residues. The CDR3 coding sequence is TGTGCCAGCAGCCAAGATTGGGAGACAGGGGCCCCAGATACGCAGTATTTT. Encoded protein: CASSQDWETGAPDTQYF.

V is TRBV6-1 and J is TRBJ1-2; D is unclear. From germline, CDR1 is MNHNS and CDR2 SASEGT. CDR3 length equals 13 residues. Trimming took off 1 base at V and 3 bases at J, with 6 bases between the two ends. The CDR3 protein is CASSEGPHYGYTF. The CDR3 DNA sequence: TGTGCCAGCAGTGAAGGGCCTCACTATGGCTACACCTTC.

This clone was recorded only once. The chain recombines TRBV30 with TRBJ1-1; D is unresolved. The V and J ends lost 0 bases and 1 base respectively, with 9 bases between them. Germline V CDR1 and CDR2: GTSNPN, SVGIG (reference sequence). The CDR3 covers 14 residues. The CDR3 coding sequence is TGTGCCTGGAGTGTTAGGGCGGGGAACACTGAAGCTTTCTTT. This codes for CAWSVRAGNTEAFF. The whole variable domain, remainder taken from reference TRBV30 and TRBJ1-1, is SQTIHQWPATLVQPVGSPLSLECTVEGTSNPNLYWYRQAAGRGLQLLFYSVGIGQISSEVPQNLSASRPQDRQFILSSKKLLLSDSGFYLCAWSVRAGNTEAFFGQGTRLTVV.